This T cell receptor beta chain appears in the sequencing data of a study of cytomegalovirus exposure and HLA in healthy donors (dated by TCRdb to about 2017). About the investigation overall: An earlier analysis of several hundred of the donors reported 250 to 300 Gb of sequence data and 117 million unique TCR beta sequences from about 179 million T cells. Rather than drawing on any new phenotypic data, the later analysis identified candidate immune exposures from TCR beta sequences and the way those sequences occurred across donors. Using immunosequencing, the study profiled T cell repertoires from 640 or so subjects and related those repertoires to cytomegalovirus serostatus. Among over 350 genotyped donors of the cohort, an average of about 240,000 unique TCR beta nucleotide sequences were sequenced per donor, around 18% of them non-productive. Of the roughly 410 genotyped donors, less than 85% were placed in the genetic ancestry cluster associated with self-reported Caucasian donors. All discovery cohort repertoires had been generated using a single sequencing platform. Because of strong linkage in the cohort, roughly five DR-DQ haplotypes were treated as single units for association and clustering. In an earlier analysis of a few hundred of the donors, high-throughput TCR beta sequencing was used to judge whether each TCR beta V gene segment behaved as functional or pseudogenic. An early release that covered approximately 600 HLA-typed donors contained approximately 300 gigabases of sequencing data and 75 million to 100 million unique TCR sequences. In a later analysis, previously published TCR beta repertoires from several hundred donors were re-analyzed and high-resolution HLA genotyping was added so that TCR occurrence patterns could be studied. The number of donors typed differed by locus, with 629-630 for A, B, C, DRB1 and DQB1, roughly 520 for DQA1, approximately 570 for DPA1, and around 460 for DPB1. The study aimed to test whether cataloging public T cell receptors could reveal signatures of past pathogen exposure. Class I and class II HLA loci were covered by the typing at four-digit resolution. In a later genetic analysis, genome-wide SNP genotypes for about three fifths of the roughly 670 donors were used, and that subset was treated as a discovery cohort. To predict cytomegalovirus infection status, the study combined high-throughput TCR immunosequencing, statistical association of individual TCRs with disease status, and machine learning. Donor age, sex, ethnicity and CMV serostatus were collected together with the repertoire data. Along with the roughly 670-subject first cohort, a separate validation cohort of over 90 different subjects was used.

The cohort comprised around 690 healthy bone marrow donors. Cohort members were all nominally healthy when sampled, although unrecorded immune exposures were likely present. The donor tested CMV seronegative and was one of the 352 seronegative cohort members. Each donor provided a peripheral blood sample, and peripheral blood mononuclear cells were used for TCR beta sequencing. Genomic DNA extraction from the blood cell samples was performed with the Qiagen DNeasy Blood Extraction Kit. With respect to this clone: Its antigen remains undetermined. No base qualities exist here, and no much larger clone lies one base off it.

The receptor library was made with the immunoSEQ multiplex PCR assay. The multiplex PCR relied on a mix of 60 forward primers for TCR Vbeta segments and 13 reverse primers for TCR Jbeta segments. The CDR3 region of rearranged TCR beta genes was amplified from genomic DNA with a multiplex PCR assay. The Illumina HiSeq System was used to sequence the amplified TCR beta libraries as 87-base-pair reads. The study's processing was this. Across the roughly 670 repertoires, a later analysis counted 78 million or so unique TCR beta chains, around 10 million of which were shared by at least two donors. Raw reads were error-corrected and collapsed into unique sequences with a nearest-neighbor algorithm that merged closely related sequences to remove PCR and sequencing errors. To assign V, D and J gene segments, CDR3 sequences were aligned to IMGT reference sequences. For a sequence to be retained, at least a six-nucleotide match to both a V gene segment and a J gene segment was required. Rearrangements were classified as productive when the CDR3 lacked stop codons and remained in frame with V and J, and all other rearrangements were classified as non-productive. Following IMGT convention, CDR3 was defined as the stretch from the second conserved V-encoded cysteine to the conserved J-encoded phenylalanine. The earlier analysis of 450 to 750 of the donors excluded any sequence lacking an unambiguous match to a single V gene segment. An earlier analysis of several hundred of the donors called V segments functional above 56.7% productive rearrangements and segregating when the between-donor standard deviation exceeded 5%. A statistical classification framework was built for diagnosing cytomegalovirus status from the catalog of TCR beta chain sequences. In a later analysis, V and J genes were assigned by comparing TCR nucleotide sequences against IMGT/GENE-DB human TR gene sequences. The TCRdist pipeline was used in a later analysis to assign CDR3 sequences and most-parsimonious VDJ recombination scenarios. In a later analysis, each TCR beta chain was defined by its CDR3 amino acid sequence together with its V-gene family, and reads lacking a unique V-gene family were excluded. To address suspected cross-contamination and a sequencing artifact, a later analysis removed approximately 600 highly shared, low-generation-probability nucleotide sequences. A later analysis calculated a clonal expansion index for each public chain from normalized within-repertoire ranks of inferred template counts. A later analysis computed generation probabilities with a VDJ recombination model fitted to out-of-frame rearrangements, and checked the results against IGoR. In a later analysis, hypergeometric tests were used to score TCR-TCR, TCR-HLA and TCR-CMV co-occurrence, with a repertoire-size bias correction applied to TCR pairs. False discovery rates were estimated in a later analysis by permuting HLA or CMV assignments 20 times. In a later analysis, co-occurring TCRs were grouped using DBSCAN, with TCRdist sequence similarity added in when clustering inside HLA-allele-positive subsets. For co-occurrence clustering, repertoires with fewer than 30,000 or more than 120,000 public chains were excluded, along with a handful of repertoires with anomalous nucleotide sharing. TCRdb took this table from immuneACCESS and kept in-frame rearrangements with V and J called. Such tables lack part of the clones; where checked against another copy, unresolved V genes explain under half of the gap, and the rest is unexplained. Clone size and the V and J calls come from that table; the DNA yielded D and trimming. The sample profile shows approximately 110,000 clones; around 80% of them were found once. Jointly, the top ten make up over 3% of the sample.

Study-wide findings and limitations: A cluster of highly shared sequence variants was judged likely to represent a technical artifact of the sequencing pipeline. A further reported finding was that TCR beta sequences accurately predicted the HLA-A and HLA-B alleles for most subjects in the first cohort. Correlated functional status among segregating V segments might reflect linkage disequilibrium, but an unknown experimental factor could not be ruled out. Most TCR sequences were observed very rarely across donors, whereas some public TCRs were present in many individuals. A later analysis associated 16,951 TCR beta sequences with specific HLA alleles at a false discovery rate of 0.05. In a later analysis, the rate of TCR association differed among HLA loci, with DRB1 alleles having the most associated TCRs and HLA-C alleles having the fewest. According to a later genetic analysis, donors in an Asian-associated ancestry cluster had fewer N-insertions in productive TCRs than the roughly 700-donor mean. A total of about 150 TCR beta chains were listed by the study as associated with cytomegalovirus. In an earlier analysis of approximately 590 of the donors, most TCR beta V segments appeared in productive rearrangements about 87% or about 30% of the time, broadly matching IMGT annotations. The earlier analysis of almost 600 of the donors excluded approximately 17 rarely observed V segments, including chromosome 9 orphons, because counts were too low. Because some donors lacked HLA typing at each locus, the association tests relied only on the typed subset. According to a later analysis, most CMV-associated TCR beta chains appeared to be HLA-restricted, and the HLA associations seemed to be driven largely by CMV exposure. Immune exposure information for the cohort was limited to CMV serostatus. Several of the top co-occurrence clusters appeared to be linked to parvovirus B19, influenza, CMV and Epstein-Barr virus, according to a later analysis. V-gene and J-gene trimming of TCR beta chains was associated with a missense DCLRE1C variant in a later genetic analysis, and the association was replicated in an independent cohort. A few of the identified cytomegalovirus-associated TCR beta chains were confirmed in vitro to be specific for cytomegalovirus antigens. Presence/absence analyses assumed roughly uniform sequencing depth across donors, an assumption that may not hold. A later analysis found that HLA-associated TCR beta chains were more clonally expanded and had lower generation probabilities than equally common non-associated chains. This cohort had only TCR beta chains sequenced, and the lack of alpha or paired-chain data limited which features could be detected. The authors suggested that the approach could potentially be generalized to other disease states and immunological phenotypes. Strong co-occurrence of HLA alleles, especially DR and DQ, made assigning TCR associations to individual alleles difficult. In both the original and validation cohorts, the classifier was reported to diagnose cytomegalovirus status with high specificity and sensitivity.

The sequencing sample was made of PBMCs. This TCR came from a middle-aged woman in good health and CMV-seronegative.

The CDR3 sequence is CASSLEREGTEQFF. The DNA sequence is TGTGCCAGCAGCTTAGAGCGGGAGGGGACTGAGCAGTTCTTC. In this chain, TRBV11-2 is recombined with TRBJ2-1; TRBD2 fits 9 bases in the junction. V is pruned by 0 bases and J by 9 bases, leaving 3 bases of the junction without a gene match. From the germline V gene, CDR1 is SGHAT and CDR2 is FQNNGV. Including the terminal cysteine and phenylalanine, the CDR3 comprises 14 residues. Only the CDR3 DNA is retained, 42 bases long and in frame from the first base.